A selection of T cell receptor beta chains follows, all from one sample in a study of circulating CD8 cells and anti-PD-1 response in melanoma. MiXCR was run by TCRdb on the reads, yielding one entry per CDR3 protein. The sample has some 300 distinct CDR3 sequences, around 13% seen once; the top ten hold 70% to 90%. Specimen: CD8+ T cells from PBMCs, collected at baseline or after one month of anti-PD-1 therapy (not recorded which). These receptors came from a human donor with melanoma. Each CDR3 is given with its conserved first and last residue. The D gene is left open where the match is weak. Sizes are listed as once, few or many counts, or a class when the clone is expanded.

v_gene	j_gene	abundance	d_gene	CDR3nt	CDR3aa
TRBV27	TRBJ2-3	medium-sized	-	TGTGCCAGCAGTTTATGGGGGAGGATGACTTCCACAGATACGCAGTATTTT	CASSLWGRMTSTDTQYF
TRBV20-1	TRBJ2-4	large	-	TGCAGTGCTTCCCCCCCCAGGGACTTAGCCAAAAACATTCAGTACTTC	CSASPPRDLAKNIQYF
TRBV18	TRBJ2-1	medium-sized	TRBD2	TGTGCCAGCGCGCCGGGGCTAGCGGGGGGGCCTAGCTCCTACAATGAGCAGTTCTTC	CASAPGLAGGPSSYNEQFF
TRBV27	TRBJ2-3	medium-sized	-	TGTGCCAGCAGCCCCGGGGTCTCCACAGATACGCAGTATTTT	CASSPGVSTDTQYF
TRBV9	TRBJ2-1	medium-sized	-	TGTGCCAGCAGCGCGGGGGACAGCCTTTACAATGAGCAGTTCTTC	CASSAGDSLYNEQFF
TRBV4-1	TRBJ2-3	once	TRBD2	TGCGACAGCAGCCTAGCGGAAAGCACAGATACGCTGTATTTT	CDSSLAESTDTLYF
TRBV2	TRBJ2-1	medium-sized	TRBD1	TGTGCCAGCAGTGATCAGGGGGCGGTTCGGAATGAGCAGTTCTTC	CASSDQGAVRNEQFF
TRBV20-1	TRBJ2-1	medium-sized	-	TGCAGTGCTAGATCGGCCGGGTACAATGAGCAGTTCTTC	CSARSAGYNEQFF
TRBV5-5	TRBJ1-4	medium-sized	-	TGTGCCAGCAGCTCCAGGGGAGGGGAGGATGAAAAACTGTTTTTT	CASSSRGGEDEKLFF
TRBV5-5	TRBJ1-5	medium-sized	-	TGTGCCAGCAGCGCGGACGGGGAGTTCAATCAGCCCCAGCATTTT	CASSADGEFNQPQHF
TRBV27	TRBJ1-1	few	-	TGTGCCAGCAGTTTATCGCGGGAGGGGGAGACTGAAGCTTTCTTT	CASSLSREGETEAFF
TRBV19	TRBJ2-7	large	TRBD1	TGTGCCAGTAGTATGACAGGGGGAATCTACGAGCAGTACTTC	CASSMTGGIYEQYF
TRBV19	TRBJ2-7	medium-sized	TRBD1	TGTGCCAGTAGTACGACAGGGGGGATCTACGAGCAGTACTTC	CASSTTGGIYEQYF
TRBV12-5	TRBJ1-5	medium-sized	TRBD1	TGTGCTAGTGGCTCGACCCAGGGGGGATATCAGCCCCAGCATTTT	CASGSTQGGYQPQHF
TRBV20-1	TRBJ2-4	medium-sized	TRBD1	TGCAGTGCTAGGGACAGGGAGGACCTTAGGGACATTCAGTACTTC	CSARDREDLRDIQYF
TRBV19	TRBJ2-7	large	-	TGTGCCAGTAGTATAGGGTGGAACGAGCAGTACTTC	CASSIGWNEQYF
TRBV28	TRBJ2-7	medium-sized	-	TGTGCCAGCAGAATCCATTCGGGTACCTACGAGCAGTACTTC	CASRIHSGTYEQYF
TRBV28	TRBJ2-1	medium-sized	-	TGTGCCAGCAGTCCCTTCGGGATCTTACCCTACAATGAGCAGTTCTTC	CASSPFGILPYNEQFF
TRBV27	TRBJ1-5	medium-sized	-	TGTGCCAGCAGTTTAAACGGGCCAGGCAATCAGCCCCAGCATTTT	CASSLNGPGNQPQHF
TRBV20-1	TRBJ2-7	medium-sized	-	TGCAGTGCGGATTCCCTAACAGCTGGCGAGCAGTACTTC	CSADSLTAGEQYF